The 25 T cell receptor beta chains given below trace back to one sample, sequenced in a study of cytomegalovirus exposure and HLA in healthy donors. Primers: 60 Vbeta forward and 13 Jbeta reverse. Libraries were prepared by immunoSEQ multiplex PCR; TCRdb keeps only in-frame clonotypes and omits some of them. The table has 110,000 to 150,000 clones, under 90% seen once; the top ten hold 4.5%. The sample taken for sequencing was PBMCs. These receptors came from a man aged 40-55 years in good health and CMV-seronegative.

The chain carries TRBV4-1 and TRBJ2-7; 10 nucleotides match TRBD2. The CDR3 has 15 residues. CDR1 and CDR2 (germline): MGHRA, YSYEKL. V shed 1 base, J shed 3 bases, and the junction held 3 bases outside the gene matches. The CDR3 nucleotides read TGCGCCAGCAGCCAAGGGGAGCGGGGGGGCTACGAGCAGTACTTC. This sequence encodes CASSQGERGGYEQYF.

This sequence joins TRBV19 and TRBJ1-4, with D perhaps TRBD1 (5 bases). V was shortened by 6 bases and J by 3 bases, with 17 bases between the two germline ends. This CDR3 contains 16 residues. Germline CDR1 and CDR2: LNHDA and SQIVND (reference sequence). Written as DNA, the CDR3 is TGTGCCAGTAGCACGCAGAGTAGGGGTGCTAATGAAAAACTGTTTTTT. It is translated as CASSTQSRGANEKLFF.

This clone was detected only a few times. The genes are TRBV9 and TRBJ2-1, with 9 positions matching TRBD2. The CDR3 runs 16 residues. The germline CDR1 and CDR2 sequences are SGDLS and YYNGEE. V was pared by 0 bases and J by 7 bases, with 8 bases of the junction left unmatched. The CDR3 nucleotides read TGTGCCAGCAGCGTAGAGGGCGGGGGGGCCATAAATGAGCAGTTCTTC. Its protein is CASSVEGGGAINEQFF.

The CDR3 nucleotides are TGTGCCAGTAGTATAGCCAATGCCGGGACAGGGGCTCCAGGATACGAGCAGTACTTC. Its protein product is CASSIANAGTGAPGYEQYF. The V call is TRBV19, the J call TRBJ2-7; 10 bases are a match to TRBD1. CDR3 size: 19 residues. Germline CDR1 is LNHDA and CDR2 is SQIVND (reference sequence). V dropped 1 base and J dropped 4; count of bases not matched to a gene: 16.

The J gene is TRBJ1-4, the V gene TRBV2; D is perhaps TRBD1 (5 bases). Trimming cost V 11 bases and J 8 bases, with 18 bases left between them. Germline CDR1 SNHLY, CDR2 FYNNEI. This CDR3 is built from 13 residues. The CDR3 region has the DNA TGTGCCCTAAGGGGTGGAAGGGGCGAAAAACTGTTTTTT. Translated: CALRGGRGEKLFF.

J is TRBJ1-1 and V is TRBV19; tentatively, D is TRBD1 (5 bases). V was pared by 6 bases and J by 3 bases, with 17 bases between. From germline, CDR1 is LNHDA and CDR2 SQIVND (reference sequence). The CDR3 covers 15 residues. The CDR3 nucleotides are TGTGCCAGTAGCCATGGGGGGGGGTGGGACACTGAAGCTTTCTTT. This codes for CASSHGGGWDTEAFF.

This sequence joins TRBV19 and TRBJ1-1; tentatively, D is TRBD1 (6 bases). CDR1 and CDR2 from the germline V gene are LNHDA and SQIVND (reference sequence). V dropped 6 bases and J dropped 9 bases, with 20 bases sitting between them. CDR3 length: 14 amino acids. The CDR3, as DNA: TGTGCCAGTAGCCCCTTTGATTGGGGGCCGAAAGCTTTCTTT. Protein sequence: CASSPFDWGPKAFF.

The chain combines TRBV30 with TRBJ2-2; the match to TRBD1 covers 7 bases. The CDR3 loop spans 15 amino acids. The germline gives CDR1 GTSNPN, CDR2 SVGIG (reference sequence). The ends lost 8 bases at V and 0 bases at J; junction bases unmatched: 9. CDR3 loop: CAHPQTGSNTGELFF. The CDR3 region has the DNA TGTGCCCACCCCCAGACAGGGTCGAACACCGGGGAGCTGTTTTTT.

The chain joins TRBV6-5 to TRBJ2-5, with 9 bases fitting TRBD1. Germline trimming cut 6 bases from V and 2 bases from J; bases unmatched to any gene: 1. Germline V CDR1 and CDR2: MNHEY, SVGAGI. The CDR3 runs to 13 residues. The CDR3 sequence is CASRGQGQETQYF. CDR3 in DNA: TGTGCCAGCAGAGGACAGGGGCAAGAGACCCAGTACTTC.

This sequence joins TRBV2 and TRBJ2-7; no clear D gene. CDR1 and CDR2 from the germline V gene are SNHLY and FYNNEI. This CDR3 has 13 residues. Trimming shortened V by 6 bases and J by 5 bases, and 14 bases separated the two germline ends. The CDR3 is CASRMPPQDEQYF. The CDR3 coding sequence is TGTGCCAGCAGAATGCCCCCTCAGGACGAGCAGTACTTC.

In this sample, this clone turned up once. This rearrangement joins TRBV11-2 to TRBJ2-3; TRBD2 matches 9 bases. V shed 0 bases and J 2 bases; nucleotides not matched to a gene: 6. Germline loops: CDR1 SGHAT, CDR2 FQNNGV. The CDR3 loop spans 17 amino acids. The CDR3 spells CASSLDPLAGSTDTQYF. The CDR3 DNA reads TGTGCCAGCAGCTTAGACCCCCTAGCGGGGTCCACAGATACGCAGTATTTT. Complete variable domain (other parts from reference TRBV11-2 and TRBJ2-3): EAGVAQSPRYKIIEKRQSVAFWCNPISGHATLYWYQQILGQGPKLLIQFQNNGVVDDSQLPKDRFSAERLKGVDSTLKIQPAKLEDSAVYLCASSLDPLAGSTDTQYFGPGTRLTVL.

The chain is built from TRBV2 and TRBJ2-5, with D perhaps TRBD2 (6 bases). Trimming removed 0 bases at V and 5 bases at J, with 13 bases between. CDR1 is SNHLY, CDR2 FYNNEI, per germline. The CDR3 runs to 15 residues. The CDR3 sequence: CASSEARTTGETQYF. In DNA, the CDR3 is TGTGCCAGCAGTGAAGCCCGGACTACGGGGGAGACCCAGTACTTC.

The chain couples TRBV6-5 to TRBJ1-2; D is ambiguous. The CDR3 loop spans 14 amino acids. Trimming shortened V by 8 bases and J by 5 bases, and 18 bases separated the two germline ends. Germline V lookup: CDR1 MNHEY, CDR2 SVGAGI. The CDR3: CASRTSGRAYGYTF. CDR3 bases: TGTGCCAGCCGGACTAGCGGGCGGGCGTATGGCTACACCTTC.

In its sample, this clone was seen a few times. CDR3 in DNA: TGCGCCAGCAGCCAAGATTTCCAGGAAAACTATGGCTACACCTTC. This encodes CASSQDFQENYGYTF. The rearrangement joins TRBV4-3 to TRBJ1-2; D remains unclear. V was trimmed by 0 bases and J by 2 bases, leaving 10 bases between them. The CDR3 totals 15 residues. Germline V gene sequence: CDR1 LGHNA, CDR2 YSLEER.

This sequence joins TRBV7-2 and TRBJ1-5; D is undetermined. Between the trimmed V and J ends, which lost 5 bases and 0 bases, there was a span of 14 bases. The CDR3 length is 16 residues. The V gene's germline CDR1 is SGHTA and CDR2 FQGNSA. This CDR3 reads CASSAMRVFSNQPQHF. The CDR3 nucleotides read TGTGCCAGCAGCGCCATGCGTGTTTTTAGCAATCAGCCCCAGCATTTT. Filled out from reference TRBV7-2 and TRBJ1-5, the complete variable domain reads GAGVSQSPSNKVTEKGKDVELRCDPISGHTALYWYRQSLGQGLEFLIYFQGNSAPDKSGLPSDRFSAERTGGSVSTLTIQRTQQEDSAVYLCASSAMRVFSNQPQHFGDGTRLSIL.

The DNA for the CDR3 is TGTGCCAGCAGCCGCGGAGGGGTAGACTCCTACGAGCAGTACTTC. It is translated as CASSRGGVDSYEQYF. The chain has TRBV11-2 and TRBJ2-7; D is possibly TRBD2 (6 bases). The V gene lost 5 bases and the J gene lost 0 bases, with 14 bases spanning the gap. The CDR3 runs to 15 residues. Per germline, CDR1 SGHAT and CDR2 FQNNGV.

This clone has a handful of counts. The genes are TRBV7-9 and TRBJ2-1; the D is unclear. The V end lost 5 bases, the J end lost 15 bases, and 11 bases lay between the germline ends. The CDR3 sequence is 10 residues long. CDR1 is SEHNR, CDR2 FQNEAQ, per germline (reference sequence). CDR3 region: CASSQSSSFF. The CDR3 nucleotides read TGTGCCAGCAGCCAAAGTAGCTCGTTCTTC.

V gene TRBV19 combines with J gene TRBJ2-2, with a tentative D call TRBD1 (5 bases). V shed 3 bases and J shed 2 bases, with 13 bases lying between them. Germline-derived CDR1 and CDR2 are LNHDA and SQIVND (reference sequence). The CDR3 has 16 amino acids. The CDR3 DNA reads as TGTGCCAGTAGTATTACCCGAGACAGAAACACCGGGGAGCTGTTTTTT. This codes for CASSITRDRNTGELFF.

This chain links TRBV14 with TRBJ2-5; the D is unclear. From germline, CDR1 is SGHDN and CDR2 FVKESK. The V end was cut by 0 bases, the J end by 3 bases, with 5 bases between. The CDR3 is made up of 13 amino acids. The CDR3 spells CASSQDLEETQYF. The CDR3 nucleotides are TGTGCCAGCAGCCAAGATCTCGAAGAGACCCAGTACTTC.

The CDR3 nucleotides are TGCGCCAGCAGCTCAGGACGGGATAATGAAAAACTGTTTTTT. Its protein product is CASSSGRDNEKLFF. This chain connects TRBV5-1 to TRBJ1-4; D gene ambiguous. The CDR3 has 14 amino acids. Germline loops: CDR1 SGHRS, CDR2 YFSETQ. The V end lost 3 bases, the J end lost 4 bases, and 10 bases lay between the germline ends.

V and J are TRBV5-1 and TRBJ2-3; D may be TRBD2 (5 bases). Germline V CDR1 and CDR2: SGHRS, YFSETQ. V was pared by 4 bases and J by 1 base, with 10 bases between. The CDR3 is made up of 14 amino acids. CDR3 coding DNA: TGCGCCAGCAGCCGAGCGGTCCGCACAGATACGCAGTATTTT. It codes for CASSRAVRTDTQYF.

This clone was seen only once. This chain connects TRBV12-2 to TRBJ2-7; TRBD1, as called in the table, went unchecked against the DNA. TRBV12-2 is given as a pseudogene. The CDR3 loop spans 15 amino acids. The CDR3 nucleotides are TGTGCAAGTCGCCCCGGGACAGAACCCTTCTACGAGCAGTACTTC. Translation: CASRPGTEPFYEQYF.

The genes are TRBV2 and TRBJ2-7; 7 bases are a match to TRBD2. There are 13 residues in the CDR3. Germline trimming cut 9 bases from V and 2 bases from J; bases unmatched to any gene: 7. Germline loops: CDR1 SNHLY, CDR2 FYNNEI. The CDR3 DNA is TGTGCCAGGGGCTCTAGCGGCCCCTACGAGCAGTACTTC. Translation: CARGSSGPYEQYF.

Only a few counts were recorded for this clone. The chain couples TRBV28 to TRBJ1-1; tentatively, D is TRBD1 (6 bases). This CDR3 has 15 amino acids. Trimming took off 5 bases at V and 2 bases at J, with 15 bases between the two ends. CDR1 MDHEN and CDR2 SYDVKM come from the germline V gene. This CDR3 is CASSPWTATNTEAFF. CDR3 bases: TGTGCCAGCAGTCCATGGACAGCGACCAACACTGAAGCTTTCTTT.

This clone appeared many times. Here the CDR3 reads CASSDTLGAGSHEQFF. The CDR3 DNA reads as TGTGCCAGCAGTGATACCCTCGGAGCGGGGAGCCATGAGCAGTTCTTC. The rearrangement links TRBV25-1 to TRBJ2-1; 7 nucleotides align to TRBD2. This CDR3 comprises 16 residues. Trimming took 3 bases from V and 8 from J; bases not matched to a gene: 13. Germline CDR1 is MGHDK and CDR2 is SYGVNS.